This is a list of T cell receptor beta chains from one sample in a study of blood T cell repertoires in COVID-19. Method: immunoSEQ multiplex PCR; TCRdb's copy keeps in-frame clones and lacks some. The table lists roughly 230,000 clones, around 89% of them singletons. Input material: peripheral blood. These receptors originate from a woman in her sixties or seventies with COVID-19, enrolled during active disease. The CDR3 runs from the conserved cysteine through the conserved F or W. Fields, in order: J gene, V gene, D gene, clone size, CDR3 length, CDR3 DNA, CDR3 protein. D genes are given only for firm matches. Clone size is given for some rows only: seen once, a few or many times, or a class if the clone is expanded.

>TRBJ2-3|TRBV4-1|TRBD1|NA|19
TGCGCCAGCAGCCGTCTTCCACCGGGGACAGGGGGCCCCATGGATACGCAGTATTTT
CASSRLPPGTGGPMDTQYF
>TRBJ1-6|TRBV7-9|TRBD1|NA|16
TGTGCCAGCAGCAGGGGAGGACAGGGGGTCGCCTCACCCCTCCACTTT
CASSRGGQGVASPLHF
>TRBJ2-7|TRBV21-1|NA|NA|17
TGTGCCAGCAGCAAAGACGACAGGCGCGCTAACCCCTACGAGCAGTACTTC
CASSKDDRRANPYEQYF
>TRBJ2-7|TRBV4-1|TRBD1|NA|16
TGCGCCAGCAGCCCACGAGGACAGGGGGCGTCCTACGAGCAGTACTTC
CASSPRGQGASYEQYF
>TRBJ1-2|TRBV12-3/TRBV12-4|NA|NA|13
TGTGCCAGCAGCAATGACTCCCCCGGGGGCTACACCTTC
CASSNDSPGGYTF
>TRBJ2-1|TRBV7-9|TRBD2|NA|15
TGTGCCAGCAGCTTAGTCAGTCTAGCGGGGAATGAGCAGTTCTTC
CASSLVSLAGNEQFF
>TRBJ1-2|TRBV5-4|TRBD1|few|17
TGTGCCAGCAGCCAACTGATACAGGGGGCCATGCCCTATGGCTACACCTTC
CASSQLIQGAMPYGYTF
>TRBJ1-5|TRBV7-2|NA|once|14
TGTGCCAGCAGCTTAGGGCAGGGAAATCAGCCCCAGCATTTT
CASSLGQGNQPQHF
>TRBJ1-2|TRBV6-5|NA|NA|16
TGTGCCAGCAGTTACACCCCGGGAGGGGGGGGCTATGGCTACACCTTC
CASSYTPGGGGYGYTF
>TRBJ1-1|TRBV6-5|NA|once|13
TGTGCCAGCAGTTACCTCCGGACAGCCGAAGCTTTCTTT
CASSYLRTAEAFF
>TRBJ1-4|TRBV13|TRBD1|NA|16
TGTGCCAGCAGCTTAGGCCTCGGGACAGGGAGTGAAAAACTGTTTTTT
CASSLGLGTGSEKLFF
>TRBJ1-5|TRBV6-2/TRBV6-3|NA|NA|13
TGTGCCAGCAGTTACGACAGAGATCAGCCCCAGCATTTT
CASSYDRDQPQHF
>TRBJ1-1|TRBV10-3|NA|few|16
TGTGCCATCAGTGGAGGTTACGGGATGATGAACACTGAAGCTTTCTTT
CAISGGYGMMNTEAFF
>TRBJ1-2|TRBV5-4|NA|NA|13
TGTGCCAGCAGCCCCCTTACTGGCTATGGCTACACCTTC
CASSPLTGYGYTF
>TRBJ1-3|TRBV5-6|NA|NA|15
TGTGCCAGCAGCTTGGGACCTCAGGGAACAAACACCATATATTTT
CASSLGPQGTNTIYF
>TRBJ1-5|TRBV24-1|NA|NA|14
TGTGCCACCAGTGAACCGGACAGCAAGCAGCCCCAGCATTTT
CATSEPDSKQPQHF
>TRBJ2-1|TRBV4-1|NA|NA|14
TGCGCCAGCAGCCAAGATTGGACAGACAATGAGCAGTTCTTC
CASSQDWTDNEQFF
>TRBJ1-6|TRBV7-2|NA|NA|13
TGTGCCAGCAGCTTTGCCCTCACGGGGCCCCTCCACTTT
CASSFALTGPLHF
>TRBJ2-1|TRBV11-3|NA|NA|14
TGTGCCAGCAGCTTAACCCAGGGTTGGAATGAGCAGTTCTTC
CASSLTQGWNEQFF
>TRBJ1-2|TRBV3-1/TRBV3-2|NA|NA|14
TGTGCCAGCAGCCAAGGTCTGTCGGACTATGGCTACACCTTC
CASSQGLSDYGYTF
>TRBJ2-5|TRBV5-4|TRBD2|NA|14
TGTGCCAGCAGCTTTAGCGGGGGGCAAGAGACCCAGTACTTC
CASSFSGGQETQYF
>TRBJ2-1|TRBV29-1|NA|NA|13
TGCAGCGTTGAAGATCTAATATCCTATCAGCAGTTCTTC
CSVEDLISYQQFF
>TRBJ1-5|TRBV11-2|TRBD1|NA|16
TGTGCCAGCAGCTCTGACAGGGGGTCGGGGAATCAGCCCCAGCATTTT
CASSSDRGSGNQPQHF
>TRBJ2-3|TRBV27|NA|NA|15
TGTGCCAGCAGTTTACACAGCCCTAGCACAGATACGCAGTATTTT
CASSLHSPSTDTQYF
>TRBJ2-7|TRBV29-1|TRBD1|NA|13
TGCAGCGTTACTTCGGGACAGCTCTACGAGCAGTACTTC
CSVTSGQLYEQYF
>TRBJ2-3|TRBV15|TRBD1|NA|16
TGTGCCACCAGCAGTCGACAGGGTAGGGTCACAGATACGCAGTATTTT
CATSSRQGRVTDTQYF
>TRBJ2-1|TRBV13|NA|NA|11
TGTGCCAGCAGCTTGAGCGATGAGCAGTTCTTC
CASSLSDEQFF
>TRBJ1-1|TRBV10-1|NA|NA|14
TGCGCCAGCAGTGAAGGGACAAGCAACACTGAAGCTTTCTTT
CASSEGTSNTEAFF
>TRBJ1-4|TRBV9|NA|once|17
TGTGCCAGCAGCGACGACAGCCAACTTGCAACTAATGAAAAACTGTTTTTT
CASSDDSQLATNEKLFF
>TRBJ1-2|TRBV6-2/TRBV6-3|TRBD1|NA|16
TGTGCCAGCAGCCCCCCTCCGGGACAGGGGACCTATGGCTACACCTTC
CASSPPPGQGTYGYTF
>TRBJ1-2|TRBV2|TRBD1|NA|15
TGTGCCAGCAGGGAGGGACAGGGGATCCTCTATGGCTACACCTTC
CASREGQGILYGYTF
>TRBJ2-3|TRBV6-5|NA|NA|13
TGTGCCAGCAGTTACGGGGCTACAGATACGCAGTATTTT
CASSYGATDTQYF
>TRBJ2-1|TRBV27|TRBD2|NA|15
TGTGCCAGCAGACCCCTGGGGGGGGCCTACAATGAGCAGTTCTTC
CASRPLGGAYNEQFF
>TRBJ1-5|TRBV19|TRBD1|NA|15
TGTGCCAGTAGTAGCCCAGGGGGAAGCAATCAGCCCCAGCATTTT
CASSSPGGSNQPQHF
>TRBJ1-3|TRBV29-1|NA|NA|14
TGCAGCGTGGGGGGGGCCCATTATGGAAACACCATATATTTT
CSVGGAHYGNTIYF
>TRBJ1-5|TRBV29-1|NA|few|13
TGCAGCGTTGGAGGGAATAGCAATCAGCCCCAGCATTTT
CSVGGNSNQPQHF
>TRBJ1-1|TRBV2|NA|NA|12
TGTGCCAGCAGGGGCATGCACTCGGAAGCTTTCTTT
CASRGMHSEAFF
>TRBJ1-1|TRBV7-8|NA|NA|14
TGTGCCAGCAGCTTAGGGGGCAGTAGGACTGAAGCTTTCTTT
CASSLGGSRTEAFF